The T cell receptor beta chain under discussion was sequenced for a study of T-cell memory formation after mild COVID-19. MiXCR was run by TCRdb on the 5' RACE reads, yielding one entry per CDR3 protein. The profile shows hundreds of thousands of distinct CDR3 sequences, 15% to 20% of them singletons. The germline V and J ends were trimmed by 6 bases and 8 bases, with 19 bases remaining between them. This CDR3 comprises 14 residues. The clonotype comes from an adult woman who had mild COVID-19 (a few samples of this study predate the infection). Cell type and time point are not known. This chain connects TRBV12-3 or TRBV12-4 to TRBJ1-2, with D possibly being TRBD1 (6 bases). The sequencing sample was made of PBMCs or a T cell subset sorted from them (not recorded which). The CDR3 nucleotides are TGTGCCAGCAGCTCCCCCCCGGGGGGCGAGGGCTACACCTTC. Translating gives CASSSPPGGEGYTF.